The 2 T cell receptor beta chains given below trace back to one sample, sequenced in a study of T cells in localized non-small cell lung cancer. TCRdb keeps only in-frame clones here, not all; method: immunoSEQ multiplex PCR. The sample holds some 1,600 clones, just over 20% seen once. The sequences come from lung tumor tissue, collected before any cancer treatment. The receptors stem from a female donor older than 55 with stage II lung adenocarcinoma.

This clone was picked up a small number of times. The chain employs TRBV7-2 and TRBJ1-1; D is uncertain. V lost 4 bases, J lost 1 base, and 7 bases lay in between. This CDR3 has 13 residues. Germline-derived CDR1 and CDR2 are SGHTA and FQGNSA. The CDR3: CASSSTRNTEAFF. The CDR3 DNA sequence: TGTGCCAGCAGCTCAACACGGAACACTGAAGCTTTCTTT.

This clone turned up a few times. V gene TRBV11-3 combines with J gene TRBJ1-3; D might be TRBD1 (6 bases). The CDR3 runs to 16 residues. Trimming cost V 5 bases and J 0 bases, with 14 bases left between them. Germline CDR1 and CDR2: SGHNT and YENEEA. The CDR3 region has the DNA TGTGCCAGCAGCCCAACACAGGGCCTCTCTGGAAACACCATATATTTT. Residues: CASSPTQGLSGNTIYF. The full variable domain, rest sourced from reference TRBV11-3 and TRBJ1-3, is EAGVVQSPRYKIIEKKQPVAFWCNPISGHNTLYWYLQNLGQGPELLIRYENEEAVDDSQLPKDRFSAERLKGVDSTLKIQPAELGDSAVYLCASSPTQGLSGNTIYFGEGSWLTVV.